The 12 T cell receptor beta chains presented below share a single source sample, sequenced in a study of control samples from healthy donors and cancer patients. TCRdb's table, derived via immunoSEQ multiplex PCR, lists solely in-frame clones and lacks some. Of about 160,000 clones in the sample, 70% to 90% were seen once. Sequencing was done on a sample of blood. The receptors originated from a man aged 25-45 years in good health.

The rearrangement uses TRBV29-1 and TRBJ1-2; D may be TRBD1 (5 bases). The CDR3 runs 14 residues. The germline CDR1 and CDR2 sequences are SQVTM and ANQGSEA. Trimming left V 0 bases short and J 6 bases short, with 14 bases between. CDR3: CSVEEQGRTNGYTF. CDR3 in DNA: TGCAGCGTTGAAGAGCAGGGCCGAACTAATGGCTACACCTTC.

J is TRBJ1-3 and V is TRBV11-2; D not resolved. This CDR3 is built from 16 residues. Germline loops: CDR1 SGHAT, CDR2 FQNNGV. V gave up 6 bases and J gave up 1 base, with 16 bases separating them. The CDR3 reads CASSYMGIVSGNTIYF. The CDR3 nucleotides read TGTGCCAGCAGTTATATGGGAATAGTTTCTGGAAACACCATATATTTT. The full variable domain, rest sourced from reference TRBV11-2 and TRBJ1-3, is EAGVAQSPRYKIIEKRQSVAFWCNPISGHATLYWYQQILGQGPKLLIQFQNNGVVDDSQLPKDRFSAERLKGVDSTLKIQPAKLEDSAVYLCASSYMGIVSGNTIYFGEGSWLTVV.

This clone is a singleton in its sample. CDR3 amino acids: CASSYWPDTEAFF. For the CDR3, the DNA is TGTGCCAGCAGTTACTGGCCGGACACTGAAGCTTTCTTT. The chain couples TRBV6-5 to TRBJ1-1; D not resolved. Looked up from germline, CDR1 is MNHEY and CDR2 is SVGAGI. V lost 1 base to trimming and J lost 3 bases, with 6 bases between them. The CDR3 loop spans 13 amino acids.

This chain joins TRBV12-3 or TRBV12-4 and TRBJ1-6, with D hard to call. V dropped 8 bases and J dropped 0 bases, with 5 bases sitting between them. The CDR3 covers 13 residues. The CDR3 sequence is CASVSSYNSPLHF. CDR3 nucleotides: TGTGCCAGCGTAAGCTCCTATAATTCACCCCTCCACTTT.

This clone was detected once. This chain uses TRBV28 with TRBJ2-1; TRBD1 is a possible D gene (5 bases). Germline CDR1 reads MDHEN; CDR2 reads SYDVKM. There are 12 residues in the CDR3. V lost 5 bases and J 8 bases, leaving 10 bases between the germline ends. The CDR3 DNA reads as TGTGCCAGCAGTGTACAGGTTTATGAGCAGTTCTTC. Its protein is CASSVQVYEQFF. The full variable domain, with the rest looked up from reference TRBV28 and TRBJ2-1, is DVKVTQSSRYLVKRTGEKVFLECVQDMDHENMFWYRQDPGLGLRLIYFSYDVKMKEKGDIPEGYSVSREKKERFSLILESASTNQTSMYLCASSVQVYEQFFGPGTRLTVL.

This clone was found once. CDR3 sequence: CASSQDGSDRYTEAFF. The CDR3, as DNA: TGTGCCAGCAGCCAAGATGGATCGGACAGATACACTGAAGCTTTCTTT. The chain couples TRBV14 to TRBJ1-1, with D tentatively TRBD1 (6 bases). CDR1 is SGHDN, CDR2 FVKESK, per germline. V was shortened by 0 bases and J by 3 bases, with 14 bases between the two germline ends. The length of the CDR3 is 16 residues.

The rearrangement uses TRBV28 and TRBJ1-5; D gene ambiguous. Germline lookup yields CDR1 MDHEN and CDR2 SYDVKM. The germline V and J ends were trimmed by 5 bases and 4 bases, with 12 bases remaining between them. The CDR3 spans 14 residues. The CDR3 DNA is TGTGCCAGCAGTGTACAGCCAAGTAATCAGCCCCAGCATTTT. It codes for CASSVQPSNQPQHF.

This clone was found once. This chain connects TRBV7-2 to TRBJ1-6; D not certain. Trimming stripped 6 bases from V and 10 bases from J, with 7 bases between. Germline lookup yields CDR1 SGHTA and CDR2 FQGNSA. The CDR3 extends over 11 amino acids. Here the CDR3 reads CASSSKSPLHF. The CDR3 bases are TGTGCCAGCAGTTCAAAGTCACCCCTCCACTTT.

The chain combines TRBV15 with TRBJ2-7; D remains unclear. Germline V lookup: CDR1 LNHNV, CDR2 YYDKDF (reference sequence). V was trimmed by 5 bases and J by 0 bases, leaving 17 bases between them. The CDR3 totals 16 residues. CDR3 nucleotides: TGTGCCACCAGCGGATATCAGACGGGTAGCTCCTACGAGCAGTACTTC. Its protein is CATSGYQTGSSYEQYF.

This chain connects TRBV12-5 to TRBJ1-1, with 7 bases lining up with TRBD1. The CDR3 is 14 amino acids. Germline V gene lookup returns CDR1 LGHNT and CDR2 FRNRAP. The junction had 8 bases not matched to a gene; V was cut back by 5 bases and J by 5 bases. CDR3 sequence reads: CASGPSTGITEAFF. The CDR3 DNA reads TGTGCTAGTGGTCCCTCGACAGGGATTACTGAAGCTTTCTTT.

The V and J genes are TRBV6-2 or TRBV6-3 and TRBJ2-7; D is unclear. Trimming cost V 6 bases and J 1 base, with 13 bases left between them. The CDR3 loop spans 14 amino acids. Germline loops: CDR1 MNHEY, CDR2 SVGEGT. This CDR3 is CASSSLQRSYEQYF. In DNA form, the CDR3 reads TGTGCCAGCAGCTCACTACAGCGTTCCTACGAGCAGTACTTC.

The V and J genes are TRBV5-1 and TRBJ1-1; weak D call: TRBD1 (5 bases). The V gene lost 3 bases and the J gene lost 2 bases, with 14 bases spanning the gap. Germline V lookup: CDR1 SGHRS, CDR2 YFSETQ. This CDR3 spans 15 amino acids. CDR3 nucleotide sequence: TGCGCCAGCAGCTCCCTCGGGGGAACTAACACTGAAGCTTTCTTT. As protein: CASSSLGGTNTEAFF.